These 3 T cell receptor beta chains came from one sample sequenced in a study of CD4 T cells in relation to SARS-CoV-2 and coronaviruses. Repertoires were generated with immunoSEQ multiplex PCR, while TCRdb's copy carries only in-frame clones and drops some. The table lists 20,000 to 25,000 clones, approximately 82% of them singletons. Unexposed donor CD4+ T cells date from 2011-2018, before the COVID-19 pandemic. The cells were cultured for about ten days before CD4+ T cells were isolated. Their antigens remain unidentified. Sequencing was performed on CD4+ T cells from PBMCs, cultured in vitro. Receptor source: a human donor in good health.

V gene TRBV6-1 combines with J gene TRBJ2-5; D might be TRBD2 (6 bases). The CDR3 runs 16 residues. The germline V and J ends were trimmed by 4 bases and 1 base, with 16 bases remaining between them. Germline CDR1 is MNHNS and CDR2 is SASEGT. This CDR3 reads CASSALAESSQETQYF. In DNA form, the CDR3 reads TGTGCCAGCAGTGCATTAGCGGAGTCCTCCCAAGAGACCCAGTACTTC.

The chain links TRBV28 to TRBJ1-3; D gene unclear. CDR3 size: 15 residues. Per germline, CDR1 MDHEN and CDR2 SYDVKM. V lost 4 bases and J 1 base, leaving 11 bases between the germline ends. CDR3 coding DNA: TGTGCCAGCAGTTCCGACCTGGCATCTGGAAACACCATATATTTT. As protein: CASSSDLASGNTIYF.

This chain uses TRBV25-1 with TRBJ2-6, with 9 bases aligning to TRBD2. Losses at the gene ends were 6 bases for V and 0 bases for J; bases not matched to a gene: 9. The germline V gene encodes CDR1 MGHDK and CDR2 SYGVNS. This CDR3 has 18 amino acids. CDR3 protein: CASSEGLAGSSGANVLTF. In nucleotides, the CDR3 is TGTGCCAGCAGCGAGGGGCTAGCGGGAAGCTCTGGGGCCAACGTCCTGACTTTC.